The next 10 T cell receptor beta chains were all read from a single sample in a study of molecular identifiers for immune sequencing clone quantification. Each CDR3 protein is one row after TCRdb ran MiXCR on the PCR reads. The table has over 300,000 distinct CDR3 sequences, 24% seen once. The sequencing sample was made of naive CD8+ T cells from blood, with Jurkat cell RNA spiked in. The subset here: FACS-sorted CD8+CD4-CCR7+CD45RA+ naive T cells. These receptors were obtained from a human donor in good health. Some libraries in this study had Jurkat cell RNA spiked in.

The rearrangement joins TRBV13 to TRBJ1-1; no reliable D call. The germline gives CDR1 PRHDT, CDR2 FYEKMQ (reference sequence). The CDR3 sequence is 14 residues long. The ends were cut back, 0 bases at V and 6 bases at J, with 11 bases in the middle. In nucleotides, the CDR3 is TGTGCCAGCAGCTTAGGGCGACATATCCCTGAAGCTTTCTTT. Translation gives CASSLGRHIPEAFF.

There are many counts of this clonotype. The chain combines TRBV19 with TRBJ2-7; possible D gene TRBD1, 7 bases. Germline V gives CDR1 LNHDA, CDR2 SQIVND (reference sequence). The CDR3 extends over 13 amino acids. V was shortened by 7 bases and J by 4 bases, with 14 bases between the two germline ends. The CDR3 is CASKDPGGYEQYF. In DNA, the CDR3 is TGTGCCAGTAAGGATCCAGGGGGGTACGAGCAGTACTTC.

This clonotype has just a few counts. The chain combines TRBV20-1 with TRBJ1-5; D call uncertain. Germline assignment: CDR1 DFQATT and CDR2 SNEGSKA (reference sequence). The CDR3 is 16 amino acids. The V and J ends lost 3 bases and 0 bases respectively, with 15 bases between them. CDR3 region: CSASPEDGYSNQPQHF. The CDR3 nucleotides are TGCAGTGCTAGCCCTGAAGACGGGTATAGCAATCAGCCCCAGCATTTT.

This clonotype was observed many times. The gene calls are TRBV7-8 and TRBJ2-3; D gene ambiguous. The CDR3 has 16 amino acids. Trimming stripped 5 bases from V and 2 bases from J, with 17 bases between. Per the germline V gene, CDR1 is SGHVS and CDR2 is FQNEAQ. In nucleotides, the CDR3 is TGTGCCAGCAGCCTCGATGTTCAGGCGGCCACAGATACGCAGTATTTT. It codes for CASSLDVQAATDTQYF.

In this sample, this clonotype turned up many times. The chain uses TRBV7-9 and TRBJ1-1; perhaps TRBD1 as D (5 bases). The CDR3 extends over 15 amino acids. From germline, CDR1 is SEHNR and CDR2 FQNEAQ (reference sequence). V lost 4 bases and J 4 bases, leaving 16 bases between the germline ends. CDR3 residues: CASSSLAGSATEAFF. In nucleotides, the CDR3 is TGTGCCAGCAGCTCCCTGGCAGGGTCGGCCACTGAAGCTTTCTTT.

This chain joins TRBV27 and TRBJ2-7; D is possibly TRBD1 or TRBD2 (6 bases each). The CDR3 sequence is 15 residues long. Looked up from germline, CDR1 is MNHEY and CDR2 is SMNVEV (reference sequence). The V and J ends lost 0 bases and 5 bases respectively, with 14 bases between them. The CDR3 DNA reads TGTGCCAGCAGTTTATCTGGCAGGGGAGGTAACGAGCAGTACTTC. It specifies CASSLSGRGGNEQYF.

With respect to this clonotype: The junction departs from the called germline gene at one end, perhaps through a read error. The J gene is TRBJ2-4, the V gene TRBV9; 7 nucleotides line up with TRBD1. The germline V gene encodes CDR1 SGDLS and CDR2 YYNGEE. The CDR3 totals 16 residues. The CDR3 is CASRIQGRLAKSIQYF. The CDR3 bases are TGTGCCAGCAGGATACAGGGGCGTCTAGCCAAAAGCATTCAGTACTTC.

CDR3 coding DNA: TGTGCCAGCAGCTCGGGACAGGGAGCCGGCACCGGGGAGCTGTTTTTT. Its translation: CASSSGQGAGTGELFF. This chain connects TRBV11-2 to TRBJ2-2; TRBD1 aligns across 9 bases. Per the germline V gene, CDR1 is SGHAT and CDR2 is FQNNGV. This CDR3 has 16 amino acids. V shed 4 bases and J 4 bases; nucleotides not matched to a gene: 7.

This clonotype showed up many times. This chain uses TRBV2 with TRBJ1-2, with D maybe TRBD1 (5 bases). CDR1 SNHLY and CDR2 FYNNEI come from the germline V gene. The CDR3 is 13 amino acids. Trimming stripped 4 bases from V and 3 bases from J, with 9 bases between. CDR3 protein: CASSGDGDYGYTF. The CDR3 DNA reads TGTGCCAGCAGTGGGGACGGGGACTATGGCTACACCTTC.

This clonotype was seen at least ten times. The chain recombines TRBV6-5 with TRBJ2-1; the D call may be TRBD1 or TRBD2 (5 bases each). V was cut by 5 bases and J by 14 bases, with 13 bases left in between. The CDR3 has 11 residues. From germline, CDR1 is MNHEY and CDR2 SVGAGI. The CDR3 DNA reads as TGTGCCAGCAGTACGGGACCTCTAGAGTTCTTC. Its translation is CASSTGPLEFF.